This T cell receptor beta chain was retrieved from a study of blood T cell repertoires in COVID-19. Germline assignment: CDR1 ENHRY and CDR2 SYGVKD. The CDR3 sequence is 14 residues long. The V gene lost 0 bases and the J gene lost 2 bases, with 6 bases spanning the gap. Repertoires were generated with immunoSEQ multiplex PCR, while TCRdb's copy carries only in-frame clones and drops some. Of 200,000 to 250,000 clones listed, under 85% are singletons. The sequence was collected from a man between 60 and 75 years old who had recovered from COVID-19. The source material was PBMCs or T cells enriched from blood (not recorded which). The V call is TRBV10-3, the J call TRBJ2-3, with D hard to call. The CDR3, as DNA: TGTGCCATCAGTGAGTCTACTCCCACAGATACGCAGTATTTT. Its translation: CAISESTPTDTQYF.